Presented here are 22 T cell receptor beta chains from one specimen sequenced in a study of control samples from healthy donors and cancer patients. The data were produced by immunoSEQ multiplex PCR, yet TCRdb's version contains in-frame clones alone and is incomplete. The sample has under 75,000 clones, around nine tenths seen once. Sequenced sample: PBMCs. The receptors were gathered from a woman aged 50 to 60 with colorectal cancer.

This chain links TRBV19 with TRBJ2-6, with unresolved D. Per the germline V gene, CDR1 is LNHDA and CDR2 is SQIVND (reference sequence). V was clipped by 3 bases and J by 4 bases, with 13 bases between them. The CDR3 has 16 residues. The CDR3 coding sequence is TGTGCCAGTAGTATCCAGGCTGCGTCCGGGGCCAACGTCCTGACTTTC. Translated, it gives CASSIQAASGANVLTF.

This chain connects TRBV4-2 to TRBJ2-1; the match to TRBD2 covers 9 bases. The CDR3 runs to 14 residues. V gave up 3 bases and J gave up 7 bases; unmatched junction bases: 4. CDR1 and CDR2 from the germline V gene are LGHNA and YNFKEQ. The CDR3 region is CASSHGSGGNEQFF. The CDR3 DNA sequence: TGTGCCAGCAGCCACGGTAGCGGGGGAAATGAGCAGTTCTTC.

The chain couples TRBV7-3 to TRBJ1-1, with 11 positions matching TRBD1. In germline, CDR1 is SGHTA, CDR2 FQGTGA. CDR3 length: 16 residues. The junction had 9 bases not matched to a gene; V was cut back by 5 bases and J by 4 bases. CDR3 sequence reads: CASSMGQGVIGTEAFF. CDR3 in DNA: TGTGCCAGCAGCATGGGACAGGGGGTAATTGGCACTGAAGCTTTCTTT.

The J gene is TRBJ1-1, the V gene TRBV2; TRBD1 is a possible D gene (6 bases). V was trimmed by 8 bases and J by 3 bases, leaving 16 bases between them. The CDR3 sequence is 14 residues long. Germline loops: CDR1 SNHLY, CDR2 FYNNEI. The CDR3 DNA reads TGTGCCAGCGGAGGGGGGGGCCTAGACACTGAAGCTTTCTTT. This codes for CASGGGGLDTEAFF.

The V gene is TRBV7-9, the J gene TRBJ2-3, with D possibly being TRBD1 or TRBD2 (5 bases each). The V end was cut by 5 bases, the J end by 0 bases, with 18 bases between. This CDR3 comprises 17 residues. CDR1 SEHNR and CDR2 FQNEAQ come from the germline V gene (reference sequence). This CDR3 is CASSIDPGRMSTDTQYF. CDR3 DNA sequence: TGTGCCAGCAGCATTGACCCGGGACGTATGAGCACAGATACGCAGTATTTT.

This chain connects TRBV27 to TRBJ2-5; 8 bases are a match to TRBD1. J lost 8 bases, V lost 3 bases, and 17 bases had no gene match. Germline loops: CDR1 MNHEY, CDR2 SMNVEV (reference sequence). The CDR3 contains 17 residues. CDR3 sequence (DNA): TGTGCCAGCAGTTTCCGCCCCCCAGACAGGGGAATAGTTACCCAGTACTTC. Translation gives CASSFRPPDRGIVTQYF.

The chain couples TRBV5-1 to TRBJ2-2; TRBD1 aligns across 7 bases. The ends lost 1 base at V and 1 base at J; junction bases unmatched: 1. CDR3 length equals 15 residues. CDR1 is SGHRS and CDR2 is YFSETQ in the germline V gene. The CDR3 loop reads CASSLQGVNTGELFF. CDR3 nucleotide sequence: TGCGCCAGCAGCTTGCAGGGGGTGAACACCGGGGAGCTGTTTTTT. Full variable domain (rest looked up from reference TRBV5-1 and TRBJ2-2): KAGVTQTPRYLIKTRGQQVTLSCSPISGHRSVSWYQQTPGQGLQFLFEYFSETQRNKGNFPGRFSGRQFSNSRSEMNVSTLELGDSALYLCASSLQGVNTGELFFGEGSRLTVL.

The rearrangement uses TRBV15 and TRBJ1-5; D unresolved. The ends were cut back, 6 bases at V and 4 bases at J, with 10 bases in the middle. Germline values: CDR1 LNHNV, CDR2 YYDKDF (reference sequence). The CDR3 is made up of 13 amino acids. The CDR3 DNA follows: TGTGCCACCAGAGGTGATTCGAATCAGCCCCAGCATTTT. Its translation: CATRGDSNQPQHF. Full variable domain (outside the CDR3, taken from reference TRBV15 and TRBJ1-5): DAMVIQNPRYQVTQFGKPVTLSCSQTLNHNVMYWYQQKSSQAPKLLFHYYDKDFNNEADTPDNFQSRRPNTSFCFLDIRSPGLGDTAMYLCATRGDSNQPQHFGDGTRLSIL.

J is TRBJ2-6 and V is TRBV7-9; D is undetermined. Germline loops: CDR1 SEHNR, CDR2 FQNEAQ (reference sequence). CDR3 size: 17 residues. V was pared by 4 bases and J by 0 bases, with 13 bases between. Here the CDR3 DNA reads TGTGCCAGCAGCTCACCTGCCCGAGGCTCTGGGGCCAACGTCCTGACTTTC. Its protein is CASSSPARGSGANVLTF.

In this sample, this clone turned up once. The chain employs TRBV18 and TRBJ1-2; D gene ambiguous. CDR3 size: 13 residues. Trimming stripped 5 bases from V and 3 bases from J, with 10 bases between. Germline-derived CDR1 and CDR2 are KGHSH and LQKENI. The CDR3 loop is CASSVSGDYGYTF. The CDR3 region has the DNA TGTGCCAGCTCAGTCTCCGGGGACTATGGCTACACCTTC.

The chain couples TRBV5-1 to TRBJ2-7, with D perhaps TRBD1 (6 bases). The length of the CDR3 is 13 residues. The V and J ends lost 4 bases and 8 bases respectively, with 16 bases between them. Germline V gives CDR1 SGHRS, CDR2 YFSETQ. The CDR3 nucleotides read TGCGCCAGCAGCAAGGACAGTGCGCAGCAGCAGTACTTC. This encodes CASSKDSAQQQYF.

This chain uses TRBV4-1 with TRBJ1-2; D remains unclear. V was trimmed by 1 base and J by 1 base, leaving 10 bases between them. CDR1 MGHRA and CDR2 YSYEKL come from the germline V gene. The CDR3 has 15 residues. The CDR3, as DNA: TGCGCCAGCAGCCAAGGGGGTAGCAATAACTATGGCTACACCTTC. Its protein is CASSQGGSNNYGYTF.

V is TRBV19 and J is TRBJ2-3; 16 nucleotides line up with TRBD2. The CDR3 has 16 residues. The ends lost 5 bases at V and 7 bases at J; junction bases unmatched: 6. Germline V CDR1 and CDR2: LNHDA, SQIVND (reference sequence). The CDR3, as DNA: TGTGCCAGTAGTGTCGGGACTAGCGGGGGGGCAAATACGCAGTATTTT. Translated, it gives CASSVGTSGGANTQYF.

This rearrangement joins TRBV9 to TRBJ2-2; 7 bases are a match to TRBD2. This CDR3 comprises 15 residues. Germline V CDR1 and CDR2: SGDLS, YYNGEE. V dropped 3 bases and J dropped 7; count of bases not matched to a gene: 9. The CDR3 region is CASSARGGSGGELFF. As DNA, the CDR3 is TGTGCCAGCAGCGCCCGGGGCGGGAGCGGCGGGGAGCTGTTTTTT.

The chain couples TRBV19 to TRBJ2-1; 7 nucleotides match TRBD2. The length of the CDR3 is 12 residues. Trimming at V came to 6 bases and at J to 6 bases, leaving 2 bases not matched to a gene. CDR1 LNHDA and CDR2 SQIVND come from the germline V gene (reference sequence). CDR3 protein: CASRPSGNEQFF. Written as DNA, the CDR3 is TGTGCCAGTAGACCTAGCGGCAATGAGCAGTTCTTC.

The chain employs TRBV15 and TRBJ1-2, with D tentatively TRBD1 (5 bases). The CDR3 extends over 14 amino acids. The germline V and J ends were trimmed by 0 bases and 4 bases, with 9 bases remaining between them. CDR1 is LNHNV, CDR2 YYDKDF, per germline (reference sequence). The CDR3 is CATSREITGYGYTF. CDR3 coding DNA: TGTGCCACCAGCAGAGAGATAACAGGCTATGGCTACACCTTC.

The chain links TRBV4-1 to TRBJ2-7; D tentatively reads TRBD1 or TRBD2 (6 bases each). This CDR3 region has 15 residues. Trimming stripped 1 base from V and 3 bases from J, with 13 bases between. Per germline, CDR1 MGHRA and CDR2 YSYEKL. The CDR3: CASSQVEGTSYEQYF. The CDR3 DNA is TGCGCCAGCAGCCAAGTGGAGGGGACAAGCTACGAGCAGTACTTC.

The gene calls are TRBV9 and TRBJ2-2; the D gene is possibly TRBD1 (5 bases). This CDR3 comprises 14 residues. Trimming took off 2 bases at V and 8 bases at J, with 13 bases between the two ends. Germline V gene data show CDR1 as SGDLS and CDR2 as YYNGEE. The CDR3, as DNA: TGTGCCAGCAGCGTGCAGGGCCCCCCAGGGGAGCTGTTTTTT. This codes for CASSVQGPPGELFF.

On this clone: At one boundary the junction diverges from the germline segment, which might be a read error. The chain is built from TRBV7-9 and TRBJ2-7; D tentatively fits TRBD1 or TRBD2 (5 bases each). The CDR3 runs to 14 residues. In germline, CDR1 is SEHNR, CDR2 FQNEAQ (reference sequence). CDR3 nucleotide sequence: TGTGCCAGCAGCTCCCCAGAGGCGGCAGGGAGCGCGAACTTC. Amino acid sequence: CASSSPEAAGSANF.

This rearrangement joins TRBV7-9 to TRBJ1-5; 7 nucleotides agree with TRBD1. Germline CDR1 and CDR2: SEHNR and FQNEAQ (reference sequence). V dropped 3 bases and J dropped 0; count of bases not matched to a gene: 5. This CDR3 comprises 16 residues. CDR3 in DNA: TGTGCCAGCAGCTTTGGGACAGCTCATAGCAATCAGCCCCAGCATTTT. It specifies CASSFGTAHSNQPQHF.

V gene TRBV29-1 combines with J gene TRBJ1-1, with D possibly TRBD1 on 6 matching bases. In germline, CDR1 is SQVTM, CDR2 ANQGSEA. V was pared by 7 bases and J by 5 bases, with 14 bases between. This CDR3 comprises 12 residues. The CDR3 reads CSARGAGTEAFF. Here the CDR3 DNA reads TGCAGCGCTAGGGGGGCCGGGACTGAAGCTTTCTTT.

The rearrangement uses TRBV28 and TRBJ1-4; 10 bases map to TRBD1. J gave up 0 bases and V 4 bases, and 8 bases lay outside the gene matches. CDR1 is MDHEN and CDR2 is SYDVKM in the germline V gene. CDR3 length: 18 amino acids. In DNA form, the CDR3 reads TGTGCCAGCAGTTCCGACAGGGGGCTCTCTGCAACTAATGAAAAACTGTTTTTT. Translated: CASSSDRGLSATNEKLFF. Supplemented by reference TRBV28 and TRBJ1-4, the full variable domain reads DVKVTQSSRYLVKRTGEKVFLECVQDMDHENMFWYRQDPGLGLRLIYFSYDVKMKEKGDIPEGYSVSREKKERFSLILESASTNQTSMYLCASSSDRGLSATNEKLFFGSGTQLSVL.